The 20 T cell receptor beta chains below were found in one sample sequenced in a study of radiation and T cells in renal cell carcinoma. Time point in this sample: baseline pretreatment blood. Treatment: 15 Gy SBRT to primary tumor, nephrectomy 4 weeks later. The protocol was immunoSEQ multiplex PCR, while the TCRdb copy is restricted to in-frame clones and leaves out a portion. The sample includes about 150,000 clones, roughly nine tenths of them seen just once. This specimen was blood, taken from a patient whose treatment included radiotherapy and nephrectomy. Every receptor here comes from a woman in her 70s with renal cell carcinoma.

The chain is built from TRBV6-5 and TRBJ1-1; 8 bases agree with TRBD1. The V gene's germline CDR1 is MNHEY and CDR2 SVGAGI. CDR3 length equals 13 residues. The junction had 6 bases not matched to a gene; V was cut back by 8 bases and J by 4 bases. The CDR3 DNA follows: TGTGCCAGCCACGACGGGACAGGCACTGAAGCTTTCTTT. Protein sequence: CASHDGTGTEAFF.

DNA for the CDR3: TGTGCCAGCAGCTCCGGGCCCCGGACTGAAGCTTTCTTT. Amino acids: CASSSGPRTEAFF. The chain employs TRBV5-6 and TRBJ1-1; D not certain. V shed 3 bases and J shed 5 bases, with 11 bases lying between them. Germline CDR1 SGHDT, CDR2 YYEEEE. The CDR3 covers 13 residues.

CDR3 amino acids: CASSHGQGPYEQYF. CDR3 in DNA: TGCGCCAGCAGCCACGGACAGGGCCCCTACGAGCAGTACTTC. The rearrangement uses TRBV4-3 and TRBJ2-7; 8 bases agree with TRBD1. The germline gives CDR1 LGHNA, CDR2 YSLEER. V shed 3 bases and J 2 bases; nucleotides not matched to a gene: 3. The length of the CDR3 is 14 residues.

The V call is TRBV5-1, the J call TRBJ1-2; 9 positions match TRBD1. Germline lookup yields CDR1 SGHRS and CDR2 YFSETQ. Losses at the gene ends were 7 bases for V and 3 bases for J; bases not matched to a gene: 7. This CDR3 has 14 residues. In nucleotides, the CDR3 is TGCGCCAGCTCCCAGGGACAGGGATACTATGGCTACACCTTC. Its translation is CASSQGQGYYGYTF.

This chain joins TRBV4-3 and TRBJ1-2, with D possibly matching TRBD1 (6 bases). Trimming shortened V by 0 bases and J by 8 bases, and 19 bases separated the two germline ends. This CDR3 is 16 amino acids long. Per germline, CDR1 LGHNA and CDR2 YSLEER. CDR3 in amino acids: CASSQEVGAGEGGYTF. The CDR3 DNA is TGCGCCAGCAGCCAAGAAGTTGGGGCAGGGGAAGGAGGCTACACCTTC.

This chain links TRBV27 with TRBJ2-7; TRBD1 agrees at 7 bases. Germline CDR1 MNHEY, CDR2 SMNVEV (reference sequence). This CDR3 contains 13 residues. J was trimmed by 7 bases and V by 2 bases; bases with no gene match: 5. The CDR3 is CASSLAPGQEQYF. In DNA, the CDR3 is TGTGCCAGCAGTTTAGCCCCGGGACAGGAGCAGTACTTC.

The chain links TRBV4-3 to TRBJ2-2; D is perhaps TRBD1 or TRBD2 (6 bases each). Germline CDR1 LGHNA, CDR2 YSLEER. Trimming cost V 4 bases and J 4 bases, with 13 bases left between them. CDR3 length: 15 amino acids. CDR3 protein: CASSPSPGATGELFF. In nucleotides, the CDR3 is TGCGCCAGCAGCCCTTCCCCGGGGGCCACCGGGGAGCTGTTTTTT.

The table lists this clone with a count of one. This rearrangement joins TRBV21-1 to TRBJ1-3. TRBV21-1 is reported as a pseudogene. CDR3 length: 14 residues. The CDR3 bases are TGTGCCAGCAGCGGAACCGTCTCTGGAAACACCATATATTTT. Encoded protein: CASSGTVSGNTIYF.

This chain links TRBV7-2 with TRBJ2-6, with D perhaps TRBD1 (6 bases). CDR1 and CDR2 from the germline V gene are SGHTA and FQGNSA. The germline V and J ends were trimmed by 0 bases and 9 bases, with 9 bases remaining between them. The CDR3 extends over 14 amino acids. CDR3: CASSLARGNNVLTF. CDR3 bases: TGTGCCAGCAGCTTAGCCAGGGGCAACAACGTCCTGACTTTC. The whole variable domain, remainder taken from reference TRBV7-2 and TRBJ2-6, is GAGVSQSPSNKVTEKGKDVELRCDPISGHTALYWYRQSLGQGLEFLIYFQGNSAPDKSGLPSDRFSAERTGGSVSTLTIQRTQQEDSAVYLCASSLARGNNVLTFGAGSRLTVL.

The chain carries TRBV18 and TRBJ1-6; the D gene is possibly TRBD1 (5 bases). The CDR3 has 14 residues. The germline V gene has CDR1 KGHSH and CDR2 LQKENI. The V end lost 8 bases, the J end lost 7 bases, and 15 bases lay between the germline ends. The CDR3 nucleotides are TGTGCCAGCGCCCCAGGGAGTACGAATTCACCCCTCCACTTT. This encodes CASAPGSTNSPLHF.

This clone was detected a few times. V usage is TRBV28 and J usage is TRBJ1-1; the D gene is possibly TRBD1 (6 bases). The germline CDR1 and CDR2 sequences are MDHEN and SYDVKM. This CDR3 contains 16 residues. V was pared by 5 bases and J by 0 bases, with 16 bases between. This CDR3 reads CASSPPRHRVNTEAFF. DNA of the CDR3: TGTGCCAGCAGTCCCCCTCGCCACAGGGTGAACACTGAAGCTTTCTTT.

The V gene is TRBV11-3, the J gene TRBJ2-7; D gene uncertain. The CDR3 consists of 14 residues. Germline values: CDR1 SGHNT, CDR2 YENEEA. V lost 2 bases and J 5 bases, leaving 13 bases between the germline ends. The CDR3 nucleotides are TGTGCCAGCAGCTTAAGGACCCTTCTCGACGAGCAGTACTTC. Its protein product is CASSLRTLLDEQYF.

This chain uses TRBV5-4 with TRBJ1-3; D is unclear. From germline, CDR1 is SGHNT and CDR2 YYREEE (reference sequence). With 0 bases removed from V and 0 bases from J, the gap between germline ends came to 10 bases. The CDR3 is 16 residues long. CDR3 sequence reads: CASSLGGVNSGNTIYF. The CDR3 coding sequence is TGTGCCAGCAGCTTGGGTGGGGTTAACTCTGGAAACACCATATATTTT.

The V and J genes are TRBV27 and TRBJ2-3; 8 nucleotides match TRBD2. The germline CDR1 and CDR2 sequences are MNHEY and SMNVEV (reference sequence). The ends lost 6 bases at V and 2 bases at J; junction bases unmatched: 7. This CDR3 contains 15 residues. CDR3 nucleotides: TGTGCCAGCAGCGTAGCGGGGCGCACCACAGATACGCAGTATTTT. Amino acid sequence: CASSVAGRTTDTQYF.

This clone is a singleton in its sample. The CDR3 loop reads CATSDREGWPQHF. The CDR3 DNA is TGTGCCACTTCGGACAGGGAGGGTTGGCCCCAGCATTTT. The chain is built from TRBV19 and TRBJ1-5; 8 positions agree with TRBD1. CDR1 LNHDA and CDR2 SQIVND come from the germline V gene (reference sequence). The CDR3 has 13 residues. After removal of 10 bases from V and 9 bases from J, the junction contained 11 bases not matched to a gene. Full variable domain (rest looked up from reference TRBV19 and TRBJ1-5): DGGITQSPKYLFRKEGQNVTLSCEQNLNHDAMYWYRQDPGQGLRLIYYSQIVNDFQKGDIAEGYSVSREKKESFPLTVTSAQKNPTAFYLCATSDREGWPQHFGDGTRLSIL.

The V gene is TRBV2, the J gene TRBJ1-4; 7 bases match TRBD1. V was clipped by 0 bases and J by 7 bases; unmatched bases: 5. The V gene's germline CDR1 is SNHLY and CDR2 FYNNEI. CDR3 length equals 15 residues. The CDR3 loop reads CASSEARGAAEKLFF. CDR3 DNA sequence: TGTGCCAGCAGTGAAGCCAGGGGGGCGGCTGAAAAACTGTTTTTT.

V is TRBV6-5 and J is TRBJ1-1; possible D gene TRBD1, 6 bases. The CDR3 is 15 residues long. The V gene lost 2 bases and the J gene lost 1 base, with 11 bases spanning the gap. Germline loops: CDR1 MNHEY, CDR2 SVGAGI. CDR3 residues: CASSYRGIKNTEAFF. Here the CDR3 DNA reads TGTGCCAGCAGTTACAGGGGGATTAAGAACACTGAAGCTTTCTTT.

J is TRBJ1-4 and V is TRBV7-2; no definite D call. V was clipped by 5 bases and J by 8 bases, with 12 bases between them. Germline V CDR1 and CDR2: SGHTA, FQGNSA. The CDR3 extends over 13 amino acids. The CDR3 DNA sequence: TGTGCCAGCAGCGATGGCGGACGGGAAAAACTGTTTTTT. It translates to CASSDGGREKLFF.

Only one count was recorded for this clone. V and J are TRBV6-5 and TRBJ1-2; D call uncertain. Trimming took off 0 bases at V and 3 bases at J, with 8 bases between the two ends. CDR1 and CDR2 (germline): MNHEY, SVGAGI. The CDR3 length is 14 residues. CDR3 residues: CASSYSGGDYGYTF. CDR3 nucleotide sequence: TGTGCCAGCAGTTACTCGGGCGGGGACTATGGCTACACCTTC.

This chain links TRBV6-1 with TRBJ1-5, with D maybe TRBD1 (6 bases). The CDR3 extends over 16 amino acids. CDR1 and CDR2 (germline): MNHNS, SASEGT. Trimming shortened V by 3 bases and J by 1 base, and 13 bases separated the two germline ends. The CDR3 protein is CASSEGTIKSNQPQHF. For the CDR3, the DNA is TGTGCCAGCAGTGAGGGGACAATAAAGAGCAATCAGCCCCAGCATTTT.